Below, 32 T cell receptor beta chains from the same sample are listed, as sequenced in a study of T cell repertoires in cytomegalovirus infection. Their cognate antigens are unknown. TCRdb recomputed calls from the reads with MiXCR, one row per CDR3 protein. The data show fewer than 850,000 distinct CDR3 sequences, around 29% seen once. The specimen comprised cultured CD8+ T cells from PBMCs, sampled from culture after CMV antigen stimulation. All receptors derive from a human donor in good health (CMV status not recorded). Some clones in this sample may be carry-over from other donors' samples.

Concerning this clonotype itself: Given a much more abundant clone one base away, this may be a read error. The chain is built from TRBV7-8 and TRBJ2-2, with 7 bases aligning to TRBD2. V lost 8 bases, J lost 2 bases, and 8 bases stayed unmatched. The CDR3 totals 15 residues. Germline V gives CDR1 SGHVS, CDR2 FQNEAQ. Written as DNA, the CDR3 is TGTGCCAGCCCTCTGCGGGGGATAAACACCGGGGAGCTGTTTTTT. Translating it yields CASPLRGINTGELFF.

V usage is TRBV6-1 and J usage is TRBJ2-5; 10 nucleotides line up with TRBD2. The J segment lost 5 bases and the V segment lost 5 bases, leaving 11 bases of the junction unmatched. The CDR3 is made up of 16 amino acids. Germline assignment: CDR1 MNHNS and CDR2 SASEGT. CDR3 loop: CASSLRHSAGGETQYF. CDR3 in DNA: TGTGCCAGCAGTTTACGCCACTCAGCGGGGGGGGAGACCCAGTACTTC.

This clonotype turned up a few times. This chain connects TRBV7-2 to TRBJ1-2, with 9 bases lining up with TRBD1. This CDR3 region has 14 residues. CDR1 is SGHTA, CDR2 FQGNSA, per germline. J lost 3 bases, V lost 4 bases, and 3 bases had no gene match. The CDR3 DNA reads as TGTGCCAGCAGCTCATGGGACAGGGACTATGGCTACACCTTC. Protein product: CASSSWDRDYGYTF.

This clonotype was seen more than once but under ten times. CDR3 coding DNA: TGTGCCAGCAGCTCGACAGGGTGGGAGCTGTTTTTT. This gives the protein CASSSTGWELFF. The V call is TRBV7-9, the J call TRBJ2-2, with 7 bases fitting TRBD1. V lost 4 bases to trimming and J lost 9 bases; unmatched junction nucleotides: 2. In germline, CDR1 is SEHNR, CDR2 FQNEAQ (reference sequence). The CDR3 spans 12 residues.

This clonotype was detected a few times. The gene calls are TRBV4-1 and TRBJ2-3, with TRBD2 matching 10 bases. Germline CDR1 is MGHRA and CDR2 is YSYEKL. The CDR3 is 17 amino acids. V lost 0 bases to trimming and J lost 2 bases; unmatched junction nucleotides: 5. The CDR3 here is CASSQDGLAASTDTQYF. The DNA of the CDR3 is TGCGCCAGCAGCCAAGACGGACTAGCGGCCTCCACAGATACGCAGTATTTT.

This clonotype was found a few times. CDR3 coding DNA: TGTGCCAGCAGCCAAGCGCCGGCGATGAACACTGAAGCTTTCTTT. Amino acid sequence: CASSQAPAMNTEAFF. The rearrangement links TRBV14 to TRBJ1-1, with D unresolved. Germline CDR1 reads SGHDN; CDR2 reads FVKESK. Trimming left V 1 base short and J 0 bases short, with 9 bases between. CDR3 length equals 15 residues.

J is TRBJ2-7 and V is TRBV7-8; TRBD2 matches 7 bases. The CDR3 length is 16 residues. V dropped 0 bases and J dropped 0; count of bases not matched to a gene: 5. Germline V gives CDR1 SGHVS, CDR2 FQNEAQ. The chain's CDR3 is CASSLAAGRVSYEQYV. The DNA for the CDR3 is TGTGCCAGCAGCTTAGCTGCAGGGAGGGTCTCCTACGAGCAGTACGTC.

This clonotype was observed many times. The gene calls are TRBV7-2 and TRBJ2-2, with 7 bases aligning to TRBD1. V shed 5 bases and J 4 bases; nucleotides not matched to a gene: 4. The germline V gene has CDR1 SGHTA and CDR2 FQGNSA. The CDR3 spans 14 residues. The CDR3 coding sequence is TGTGCCAGCAGCCACACAGGGGTCACCGGGGAGCTGTTTTTT. Its translation is CASSHTGVTGELFF.

This clonotype is a singleton in its sample. The chain combines TRBV2 with TRBJ1-2; the D gene is possibly TRBD1 (5 bases). The V end lost 6 bases, the J end lost 7 bases, and 9 bases lay between the germline ends. Germline V gives CDR1 SNHLY, CDR2 FYNNEI. The CDR3 is 11 residues long. In nucleotides, the CDR3 is TGTGCCAGCAGGGGGACGGGTGGCTACACCTTC. This sequence encodes CASRGTGGYTF.

This clonotype has more than one count but fewer than ten. The rearrangement joins TRBV5-6 to TRBJ2-7, with 8 bases lining up with TRBD1. The CDR3 has 13 amino acids. V shed 4 bases and J 7 bases; nucleotides not matched to a gene: 7. Looked up from germline, CDR1 is SGHDT and CDR2 is YYEEEE. The CDR3 sequence is CASSIGQGGEQYV. The DNA of the CDR3 is TGTGCCAGCAGCATCGGACAGGGAGGAGAGCAGTACGTC.

V and J are TRBV10-3 and TRBJ2-1, with TRBD1 as a possible D gene (5 bases). CDR3 length: 17 amino acids. Trimming removed 0 bases from V and 8 bases from J, with 20 bases in between. Germline lookup yields CDR1 ENHRY and CDR2 SYGVKD. CDR3 sequence reads: CAISESYGRVNEDEQFF. CDR3 in DNA: TGTGCCATCAGTGAGTCCTACGGCAGGGTCAACGAGGATGAGCAGTTCTTC.

This clonotype was counted only a few times. The V call is TRBV7-6, the J call TRBJ2-3, with 11 bases that match TRBD2. The J segment lost 2 bases and the V segment lost 2 bases, leaving 9 bases of the junction unmatched. Germline CDR1 reads SGHVS; CDR2 reads FNYEAQ. The length of the CDR3 is 18 residues. CDR3 DNA: TGTGCCAGCAGCTTAAAGCGGTCGGGACTAGCGGTCACAGATACGCAGTATTTT. It specifies CASSLKRSGLAVTDTQYF.

The CDR3 here is CASRRDTGIHEQFF. In DNA form, the CDR3 reads TGTGCCAGCCGGAGGGATACAGGGATCCATGAGCAGTTCTTC. The chain employs TRBV6-2 or TRBV6-3 and TRBJ2-1; D possibly matches TRBD1 or TRBD2 (6 bases each). The germline V gene encodes CDR1 MNHEY and CDR2 SVGEGT. The CDR3 is 14 residues long. Between the trimmed V and J ends, which lost 8 bases and 8 bases, there was a span of 19 bases.

CDR3 DNA: TGTGCCAGCAGCTTAGCGGGGGGGGCCCTAAAGTTCTACAATGAGCAGTTCTTC. Its protein is CASSLAGGALKFYNEQFF. The chain has TRBV13 and TRBJ2-1; the match to TRBD2 covers 8 bases. This CDR3 region has 18 residues. Unmatched junction bases numbered 11, after V lost 1 base and J lost 3 bases. Germline lookup yields CDR1 PRHDT and CDR2 FYEKMQ (reference sequence).

This clonotype was seen a few times. A single base separates this from a much larger clone, so it may be a read error. V gene TRBV12-3 or TRBV12-4 combines with J gene TRBJ2-2; no reliable D call. The CDR3 has 13 amino acids. Between the trimmed V and J ends, which lost 2 bases and 3 bases, there was a span of 4 bases. The CDR3 DNA follows: TGTGCCAGCAGTTTAATGGACACCGGGGAGCTGTTTTTT. Its protein product is CASSLMDTGELFF.

This clonotype was seen a few times. The rearrangement uses TRBV5-5 and TRBJ2-2; D not resolved. The CDR3 length is 15 residues. V lost 2 bases to trimming and J lost 0 bases, with 8 bases between them. The germline CDR1 and CDR2 sequences are SGHKS and YYEKEE (reference sequence). CDR3 nucleotide sequence: TGTGCCAGCAGCTTAACATACGCGAACACCGGGGAGCTGTTTTTT. Its translation: CASSLTYANTGELFF.

The V call is TRBV7-9, the J call TRBJ1-4; D is uncertain. Looked up from germline, CDR1 is SEHNR and CDR2 is FQNEAQ (reference sequence). Trimming removed 3 bases from V and 8 bases from J, with 13 bases in between. The CDR3 length is 14 residues. CDR3 in amino acids: CASSLVRPDEKLFF. DNA for the CDR3: TGTGCCAGCAGCTTGGTACGCCCAGACGAAAAACTGTTTTTT.

This chain connects TRBV6-1 to TRBJ2-2; 8 bases are shared with TRBD2. The germline CDR1 and CDR2 sequences are MNHNS and SASEGT. The CDR3 consists of 16 residues. V was pared by 2 bases and J by 1 base, with 3 bases of the junction left unmatched. The CDR3 bases are TGTGCCAGCAGTGAATGGCTAGCGGGGAACACCGGGGAGCTGTTTTTT. This sequence encodes CASSEWLAGNTGELFF.

In this sample, this clonotype turned up many times. The V and J genes are TRBV12-3 or TRBV12-4 and TRBJ2-2; D remains ambiguous. Trimming shortened V by 3 bases and J by 1 base, and 6 bases separated the two germline ends. This CDR3 is 14 amino acids long. The CDR3 region has the DNA TGTGCCAGCAGTTTCGGCAGGAACACCGGGGAGCTGTTTTTT. Its protein is CASSFGRNTGELFF.

The table lists this clonotype with many counts. The V gene is TRBV7-9, the J gene TRBJ2-3; tentatively, D is TRBD1 (6 bases). The length of the CDR3 is 13 residues. The V and J ends lost 5 bases and 8 bases respectively, with 14 bases between them. The germline V gene encodes CDR1 SEHNR and CDR2 FQNEAQ (reference sequence). The CDR3 spells CASSPLGAATQYF. The CDR3 nucleotides are TGTGCCAGCAGCCCCTTGGGGGCGGCTACGCAGTATTTT.

This clonotype occurred a few times. The chain carries TRBV27 and TRBJ2-6; D unresolved. This CDR3 is 17 amino acids long. Trimming took off 6 bases at V and 0 bases at J, with 15 bases between the two ends. Per germline, CDR1 MNHEY and CDR2 SMNVEV (reference sequence). The CDR3 DNA is TGTGCCAGCAGCGAGATCCCGCAAAGCTCTGGGGCCAACGTCCTGACTTTC. It is translated as CASSEIPQSSGANVLTF. Full variable domain (missing parts from reference TRBV27 and TRBJ2-6): EAQVTQNPRYLITVTGKKLTVTCSQNMNHEYMSWYRQDPGLGLRQIYYSMNVEVTDKGDVPEGYKVSRKEKRNFPLILESPSPNQTSLYFCASSEIPQSSGANVLTFGAGSRLTVL.

This clonotype has just a few counts. The V and J genes are TRBV12-3 or TRBV12-4 and TRBJ2-1; possibly TRBD2 for D (5 bases). The CDR3 is made up of 14 amino acids. Trimming removed 3 bases at V and 8 bases at J, with 14 bases between. CDR3 sequence (DNA): TGTGCCAGCAGTTTTCCGGGGTTAGACGATGAGCAGTTCTTC. Translated: CASSFPGLDDEQFF.

This chain joins TRBV4-1 and TRBJ2-5; 7 nucleotides agree with TRBD1. The CDR3 consists of 16 residues. The germline CDR1 and CDR2 sequences are MGHRA and YSYEKL. Trimming at V came to 5 bases and at J to 4 bases, leaving 13 bases not matched to a gene. The CDR3 region has the DNA TGCGCCAGCAGCAATAACCCCCGACAGGGTGGAGAGACCCAGTACTTC. Its translation: CASSNNPRQGGETQYF.

The rearrangement uses TRBV6-1 and TRBJ1-5; D gene unclear. The germline V gene encodes CDR1 MNHNS and CDR2 SASEGT. The V and J ends lost 6 bases and 0 bases respectively, with 9 bases between them. This CDR3 spans 14 amino acids. CDR3 coding DNA: TGTGCCAGCAGCCCAAGAAATAGCAATCAGCCCCAGCATTTT. This sequence encodes CASSPRNSNQPQHF.

The V call is TRBV6-2 or TRBV6-3, the J call TRBJ1-2; D is ambiguous. The CDR3 spans 12 residues. In germline, CDR1 is MNHEY, CDR2 SVGEGT. V lost 8 bases to trimming and J lost 8 bases, with 15 bases between them. The CDR3 coding sequence is TGTGCCAGCGTCCCGGGGAGAGGCGGCTACACCTTC. Protein sequence: CASVPGRGGYTF.

This clonotype was seen only a few times. This chain joins TRBV2 and TRBJ1-1; no firm D call. V was shortened by 2 bases and J by 0 bases, with 10 bases between the two germline ends. The CDR3 is made up of 15 amino acids. Germline V gene sequence: CDR1 SNHLY, CDR2 FYNNEI. CDR3 in amino acids: CASSERNSMNTEAFF. CDR3 bases: TGTGCCAGCAGTGAACGGAACAGCATGAACACTGAAGCTTTCTTT.

This clonotype was detected ten times or more. The chain couples TRBV4-1 to TRBJ2-1; possible D gene TRBD2, 6 bases. The V gene's germline CDR1 is MGHRA and CDR2 YSYEKL. The CDR3 is 13 residues long. V was trimmed by 1 base and J by 7 bases, leaving 8 bases between them. CDR3: CASSQAGGNEQFF. The DNA of the CDR3 is TGCGCCAGCAGCCAAGCCGGGGGAAATGAGCAGTTCTTC.

This clonotype was counted a few times. The chain recombines TRBV20-1 with TRBJ1-3; no clear D. V lost 2 bases, J lost 3 bases, and 2 bases lay in between. This CDR3 comprises 11 residues. Germline CDR1 and CDR2: DFQATT and SNEGSKA (reference sequence). The CDR3, as DNA: TGCAGTGCTAGAAGTGGAAACACCATATATTTT. This codes for CSARSGNTIYF.

This clonotype was seen repeatedly, ten times or more. The V gene is TRBV11-1, the J gene TRBJ1-1; 7 nucleotides match TRBD1. J was trimmed by 0 bases and V by 1 base; bases with no gene match: 8. The CDR3 runs to 17 residues. Per germline, CDR1 SGHAT and CDR2 FQDESV (reference sequence). CDR3 nucleotide sequence: TGTGCCAGCAGCTTAGTCGTGGTAACAGGGGTGAACACTGAAGCTTTCTTT. Translation: CASSLVVVTGVNTEAFF.

V usage is TRBV7-6 and J usage is TRBJ1-3; 8 bases agree with TRBD1. This CDR3 is 19 amino acids long. Germline V gives CDR1 SGHVS, CDR2 FNYEAQ. V lost 5 bases and J lost 9; bases outside the gene matches: 24. The CDR3 region has the DNA TGTGCCAGCAGCGATTACTTCGTCCCTCAGGGGGCATCTGGGGGCACCATATATTTT. Translated: CASSDYFVPQGASGGTIYF.

The gene calls are TRBV7-2 and TRBJ2-2; TRBD2 aligns across 12 bases. J lost 4 bases, V lost 11 bases, and 2 bases had no gene match. Germline V CDR1 and CDR2: SGHTA, FQGNSA. The length of the CDR3 is 13 residues. CDR3 protein: CALAGGGTGELFF. The CDR3 bases are TGTGCCCTAGCGGGGGGGGGCACCGGGGAGCTGTTTTTT.

The sample holds many counts of this clonotype. The chain is built from TRBV7-6 and TRBJ2-5, with TRBD1 matching 8 bases. Unmatched junction bases numbered 9, after V lost 6 bases and J lost 3 bases. Germline V lookup: CDR1 SGHVS, CDR2 FNYEAQ. The CDR3 sequence is 15 residues long. CDR3 sequence (DNA): TGTGCCAGCAGGTGGACTCAGGGGGCGAAAGAGACCCAGTACTTC. Encoded protein: CASRWTQGAKETQYF.